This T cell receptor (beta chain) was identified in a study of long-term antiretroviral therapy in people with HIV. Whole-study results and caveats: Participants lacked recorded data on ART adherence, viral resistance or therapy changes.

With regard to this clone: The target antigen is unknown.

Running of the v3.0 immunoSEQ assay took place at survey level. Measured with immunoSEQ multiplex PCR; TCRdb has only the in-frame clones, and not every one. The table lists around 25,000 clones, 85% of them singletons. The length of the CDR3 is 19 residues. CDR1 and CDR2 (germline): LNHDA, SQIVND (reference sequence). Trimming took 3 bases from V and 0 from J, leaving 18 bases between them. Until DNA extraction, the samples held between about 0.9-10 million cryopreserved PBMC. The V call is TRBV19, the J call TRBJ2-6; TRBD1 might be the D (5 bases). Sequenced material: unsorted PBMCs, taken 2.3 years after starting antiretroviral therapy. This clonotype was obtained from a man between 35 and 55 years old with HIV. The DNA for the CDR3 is TGTGCCAGTAGTATTGTCTGGTTACAGGCCACCTCTGGGGCCAACGTCCTGACTTTC. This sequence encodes CASSIVWLQATSGANVLTF.